The rows below give T cell receptor beta chains drawn from one sample of a study of blood T cell repertoires in COVID-19. TCRdb's copy holds only in-frame clones and misses some; the assay was immunoSEQ multiplex PCR. The sample comprises 50,000 to 55,000 clones, about nine tenths of which are singletons, and around 2.7% rests with the top ten. Sequenced sample: peripheral blood. Receptors originate from a man older than 75 with acute or convalescent COVID-19. Both conserved end residues are part of each CDR3. A D gene is named only where the DNA matches it firmly. Only part of the rows carry a size: once, few, many, or a class if the clone is expanded.

j_call d_call v_call clone_size cdr3_aa cdr3_nt
TRBJ2-2 TRBD2 TRBV9 NA CASSVDPGLGVSGELFF TGTGCCAGCAGCGTAGACCCGGGACTAGGGGTTTCCGGGGAGCTGTTTTTT
TRBJ1-2 NA TRBV6-5 NA CAAWGANYGYTF TGTGCCGCGTGGGGCGCGAACTATGGCTACACCTTC
TRBJ2-1 TRBD2 TRBV14 NA CASSQSSGGVYNEQFF TGTGCCAGCAGCCAATCGAGCGGGGGAGTCTACAATGAGCAGTTCTTC
TRBJ2-1 NA TRBV9 NA CASSVGMSSYNEQFF TGTGCCAGCAGCGTAGGTATGTCCTCCTACAATGAGCAGTTCTTC
TRBJ1-1 TRBD1 TRBV6-5 NA CASSYVWTGTNTEAFF TGTGCCAGCAGTTACGTATGGACAGGTACGAACACTGAAGCTTTCTTT
TRBJ1-1 TRBD1 TRBV6-4 NA CASRKDRVATEAFF TGTGCCAGCAGAAAGGACAGGGTGGCCACTGAAGCTTTCTTT
TRBJ1-2 NA TRBV15 NA CATSFHRERGYTF TGTGCCACCAGCTTCCACAGGGAGCGTGGCTACACCTTC
TRBJ2-2 TRBD1 TRBV13 once CASSLGTGFTGELFF TGTGCCAGCAGCTTGGGGACAGGGTTCACCGGGGAGCTGTTTTTT
TRBJ2-2 NA TRBV27 NA CASRLGSSVSSNTGELFF TGTGCCAGCAGGCTAGGATCCAGTGTATCTTCGAACACCGGGGAGCTGTTTTTT
TRBJ1-4 NA TRBV2 few CASSELGTSNEKLFF TGTGCCAGCAGTGAACTGGGCACTTCTAATGAAAAACTGTTTTTT
TRBJ2-1 TRBD2 TRBV9 NA CASSLSGGAYEQFF TGTGCCAGCAGCCTTAGCGGGGGGGCTTATGAGCAGTTCTTC
TRBJ1-2 TRBD1 TRBV7-3 NA CASSLPGQVHTYTF TGTGCCAGCAGCTTACCGGGACAGGTCCATACCTACACCTTC
TRBJ2-2 TRBD1 TRBV14 NA CASSRGQGGTGELFF TGTGCCAGCAGCCGCGGACAGGGGGGCACCGGGGAGCTGTTTTTT
TRBJ2-7 NA TRBV2 NA CASSREVGYEQYF TGTGCCAGCAGCAGGGAGGTTGGCTACGAGCAGTACTTC
TRBJ2-2 NA TRBV11-3 NA CASSLGTANTGELFF TGTGCCAGCAGCTTAGGGACAGCAAACACCGGGGAGCTGTTTTTT
TRBJ2-2 NA TRBV5-4 NA CASSPRSGIYTGELFF TGTGCCAGCAGCCCGAGGTCCGGGATTTACACCGGGGAGCTGTTTTTT
TRBJ2-2 NA TRBV21-1 NA CASSKGVREANRNTGELFF TGTGCCAGCAGCAAAGGGGTCCGAGAGGCAAATAGAAACACCGGGGAGCTGTTTTTT
TRBJ2-7 NA TRBV6-5 once CASTVADEQYF TGTGCCAGCACGGTGGCGGACGAGCAGTACTTC
TRBJ1-2 NA TRBV20-1 few CSGMQDYGYTF TGCAGTGGAATGCAGGACTATGGCTACACCTTC
TRBJ1-2 NA TRBV19 NA CASSIDWRAAGGYTF TGTGCCAGTAGTATAGATTGGCGGGCAGCCGGTGGCTACACCTTC
TRBJ1-1 NA TRBV3-1/TRBV3-2 NA CASSQAGGGTEAFF TGTGCCAGCAGCCAGGCCGGCGGGGGAACTGAAGCTTTCTTT
TRBJ2-2 TRBD1 TRBV4-1 NA CASSQDENRGYTGELFF TGCGCCAGCAGCCAAGATGAGAACAGGGGATACACCGGGGAGCTGTTTTTT
TRBJ2-5 TRBD2 TRBV24-1 NA CATGGLALLETQYF TGTGCCACCGGGGGACTAGCGCTCTTGGAGACCCAGTACTTC
TRBJ1-1 NA TRBV13 NA CASSSTFTTSTEAFF TGTGCCAGCAGCTCCACGTTCACTACCTCCACTGAAGCTTTCTTT
TRBJ1-1 NA TRBV7-8 NA CASSLTDTYTEAFF TGTGCCAGCAGCTTGACAGACACCTACACTGAAGCTTTCTTT
TRBJ2-3 NA TRBV5-1 NA CASSLGAGLGRVEDTQYF TGCGCCAGCAGCTTGGGCGCCGGGCTAGGCAGGGTAGAAGATACGCAGTATTTT
TRBJ2-1 NA TRBV6-5 once CASSYSSVGNEQFF TGTGCCAGCAGTTACTCTAGCGTTGGCAATGAGCAGTTCTTC
TRBJ1-2 TRBD1 TRBV3-1/TRBV3-2 few CASSQEQGPNYGYTF TGTGCCAGCAGCCAAGAACAGGGGCCTAACTATGGCTACACCTTC
TRBJ1-2 NA TRBV6-2/TRBV6-3 NA CASSYSGLPRGYTF TGTGCCAGCAGTTACTCGGGACTCCCCCGTGGCTACACCTTC
TRBJ2-5 NA TRBV6-2/TRBV6-3 NA CASSYAGKVAETQYF TGTGCCAGCAGTTACGCGGGAAAGGTGGCAGAGACCCAGTACTTC
TRBJ1-1 NA TRBV5-4 NA CASSPPTGNTEAFF TGTGCCAGCAGCCCGCCGACAGGGAACACTGAAGCTTTCTTT
TRBJ2-7 TRBD1 TRBV11-2 NA CASGRDSVYEQYF TGTGCCAGCGGCCGGGACAGTGTCTACGAGCAGTACTTC
TRBJ1-1 NA TRBV30 NA CAWALEADTEAFF TGTGCCTGGGCTCTTGAGGCAGACACTGAAGCTTTCTTT
TRBJ2-7 TRBD1 TRBV6-6 NA CACCAGQGVYEQYF TGTGCCTGCTGCGCGGGACAGGGGGTCTACGAGCAGTACTTC
TRBJ2-7 TRBD1 TRBV6-5 NA CASRPTGGYEQYF TGTGCCAGCAGGCCAACAGGGGGCTACGAGCAGTACTTC
TRBJ1-1 NA TRBV20-1 NA CSARVNQEAFF TGCAGTGCTAGGGTGAACCAGGAAGCTTTCTTT
TRBJ1-5 TRBD1 TRBV27 NA CASSFYPGTGGPQPQHF TGTGCCAGCAGTTTCTACCCCGGGACAGGGGGCCCTCAGCCCCAGCATTTT
TRBJ1-6 TRBD1 TRBV7-9 NA CASSSGTGTVTLHF TGTGCCAGCAGCTCGGGGACAGGGACGGTAACCCTCCACTTT
TRBJ2-7 TRBD1 TRBV7-8 few CASSLGLGGDGSYEQYF TGTGCCAGCAGCTTAGGTTTAGGGGGCGATGGCTCCTACGAGCAGTACTTC
TRBJ1-1 NA TRBV7-2 NA CASSTGWDTEAFF TGTGCCAGCTCTACAGGTTGGGACACTGAAGCTTTCTTT
TRBJ2-7 TRBD2 TRBV7-9 NA CASSLVGLAGSEQYF TGTGCCAGCAGCTTAGTAGGCCTAGCGGGGAGCGAGCAGTACTTC